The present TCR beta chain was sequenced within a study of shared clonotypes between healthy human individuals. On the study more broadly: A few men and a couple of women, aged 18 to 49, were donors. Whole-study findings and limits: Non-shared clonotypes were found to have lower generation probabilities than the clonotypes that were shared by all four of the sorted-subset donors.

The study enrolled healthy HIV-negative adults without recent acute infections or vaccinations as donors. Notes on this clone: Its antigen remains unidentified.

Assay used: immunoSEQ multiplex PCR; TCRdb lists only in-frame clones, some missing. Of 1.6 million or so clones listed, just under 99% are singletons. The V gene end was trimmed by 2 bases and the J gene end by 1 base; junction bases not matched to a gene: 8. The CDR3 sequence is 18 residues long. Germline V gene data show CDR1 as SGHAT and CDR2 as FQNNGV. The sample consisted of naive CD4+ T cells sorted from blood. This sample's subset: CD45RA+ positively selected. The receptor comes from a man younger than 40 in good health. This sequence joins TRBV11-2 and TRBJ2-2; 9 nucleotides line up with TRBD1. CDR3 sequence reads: CASSLYPTGGLNTGELFF. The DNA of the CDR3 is TGTGCCAGCAGCTTATATCCCACAGGGGGCTTGAACACCGGGGAGCTGTTTTTT.